This T cell receptor (beta chain) was recovered during a study of CD8+ T cells in alopecia areata. This clone has just a few counts. Trimming removed 5 bases at V and 10 bases at J, with 18 bases between. In germline, CDR1 is SEHNR, CDR2 FQNEAQ (reference sequence). The CDR3 is made up of 14 amino acids. Once RNA had been extracted, it was reverse transcribed into cDNA to act as the sequencing template. Produced via immunoSEQ multiplex PCR; TCRdb's table is partial and in-frame only. The table includes 65,000 to 75,000 clones, around half detected once. Sequenced here: CD8+ T cells sorted from blood, sampled at week 0. This clonotype originated in a human donor with alopecia areata. The J gene is TRBJ2-1, the V gene TRBV7-9, with D possibly TRBD2 on 6 matching bases. CDR3 coding DNA: TGTGCCAGCAGCCCCTTTGCGGGGCTAGGGGAGCAGTTCTTC. Protein sequence: CASSPFAGLGEQFF. Full variable domain (outside the CDR3, taken from reference TRBV7-9 and TRBJ2-1): DTGVSQNPRHKITKRGQNVTFRCDPISEHNRLYWYRQTLGQGPEFLTYFQNEAQLEKSRLLSDRFSAERPKGSFSTLEIQRTEQGDSAMYLCASSPFAGLGEQFFGPGTRLTVL.